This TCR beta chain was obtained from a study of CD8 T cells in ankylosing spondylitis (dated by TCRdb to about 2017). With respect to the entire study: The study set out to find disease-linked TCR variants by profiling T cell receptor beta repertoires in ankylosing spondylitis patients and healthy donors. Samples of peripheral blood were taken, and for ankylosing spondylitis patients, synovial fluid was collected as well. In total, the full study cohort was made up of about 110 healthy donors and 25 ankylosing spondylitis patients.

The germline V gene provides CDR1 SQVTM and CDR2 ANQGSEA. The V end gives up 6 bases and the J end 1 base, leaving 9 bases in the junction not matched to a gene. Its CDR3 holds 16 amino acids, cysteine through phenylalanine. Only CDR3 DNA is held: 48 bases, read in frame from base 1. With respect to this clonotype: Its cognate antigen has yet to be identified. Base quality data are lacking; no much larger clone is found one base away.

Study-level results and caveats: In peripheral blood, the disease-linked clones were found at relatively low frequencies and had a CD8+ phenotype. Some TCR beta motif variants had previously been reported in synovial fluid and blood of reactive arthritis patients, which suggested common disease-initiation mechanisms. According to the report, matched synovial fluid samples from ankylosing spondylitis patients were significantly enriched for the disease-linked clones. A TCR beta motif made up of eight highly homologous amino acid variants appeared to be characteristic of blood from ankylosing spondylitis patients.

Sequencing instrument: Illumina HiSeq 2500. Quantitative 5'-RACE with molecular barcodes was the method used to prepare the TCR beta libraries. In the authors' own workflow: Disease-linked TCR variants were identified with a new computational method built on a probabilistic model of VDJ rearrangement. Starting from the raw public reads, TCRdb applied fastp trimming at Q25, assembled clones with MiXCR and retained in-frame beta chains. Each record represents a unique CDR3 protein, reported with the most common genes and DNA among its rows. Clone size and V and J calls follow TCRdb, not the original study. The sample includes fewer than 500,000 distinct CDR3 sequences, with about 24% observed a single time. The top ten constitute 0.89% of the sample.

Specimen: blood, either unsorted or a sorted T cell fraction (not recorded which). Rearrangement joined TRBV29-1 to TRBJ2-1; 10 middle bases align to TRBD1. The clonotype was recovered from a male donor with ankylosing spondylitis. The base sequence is TGCAGCGTCGCTGCCTGGGGACAGGGGTCCTACAATGAGCAGTTCTTC. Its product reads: CSVAAWGQGSYNEQFF.